This T cell receptor beta chain was obtained from a study of T-cell memory formation after mild COVID-19. Findings and limits, study-wide: CD4/CD8 balance held among clones contracting day 15 to 85, and later expanders leaned CD4+. Specificity for SARS-CoV-2 was not confirmed among the second-wave clones peaking on day 37.

With respect to this clonotype: Its antigen is as yet unknown.

Constant-segment primers served in 5'RACE that generated TCR alpha and TCR beta cDNA libraries bearing sample barcodes and UMIs. From the 5' RACE reads, TCRdb called clonotypes with MiXCR, one entry per CDR3 protein. The sample consists of roughly 620,000 distinct CDR3 sequences, about 20% of them appearing once. The CDR3 is 16 amino acids. Germline assignment: CDR1 SGHTA and CDR2 FQGTGA. Trimming stripped 3 bases from V and 2 bases from J, with 13 bases between. What was sequenced was PBMCs or a T cell subset sorted from them (not recorded which). The clonotype comes from an adult woman who had mild COVID-19 (a few samples of this study predate the infection). Cell type and time point are not known. The chain recombines TRBV7-3 with TRBJ2-2, with D perhaps being TRBD1 or TRBD2 (5 bases each). CDR3 region: CASSFGRDLNTGELFF. CDR3 in DNA: TGTGCCAGCAGCTTCGGCCGGGACCTAAACACCGGGGAGCTGTTTTTT.